The following is a T cell receptor beta chain sequence with its context. The CDR3 runs 13 residues. V was cut by 6 bases and J by 6 bases, with 14 bases left in between. CDR1 WSHSY and CDR2 SAAADI come from the germline V gene. This entry comes from a study of blood T cell repertoires in COVID-19. Study-wide background: The origin of the acute and convalescent COVID-19 samples was the United States, Italy and Spain. The analysed material was cDNA or gDNA that came from T cells, B-cell-depleted T cells, or PBMCs.

As handled by the study authors: Researchers report that nucleated cell counts were estimated from reference gene primer amplification. Method: immunoSEQ multiplex PCR; TCRdb's copy keeps in-frame clones and lacks some. From that table come the V and J calls and clone size; the DNA was used to work out D and trimming. The sample lists about 100,000 clones, approximately 86% seen once, with about an eighth in the top ten. Source material: peripheral blood. The chain links TRBV10-2 to TRBJ1-2; D might be TRBD1 (6 bases). The source of this sequence is a man aged 45 to 65 with active or convalescent COVID-19. Here the CDR3 reads CASSPRGANGYTF. The CDR3 DNA sequence: TGCGCCAGCAGCCCCAGGGGAGCGAATGGCTACACCTTC.